One sample yielded the 3 T cell receptor beta chains listed below, sequenced in a study of T cells in narcolepsy. This table comes from immunoSEQ multiplex PCR, and its TCRdb copy is limited to in-frame clones, with some not included. The sample holds about 32,000 clones, around 86% seen once. The sample taken for sequencing was memory (CD45RA-) CD4+ T cells from blood. Every receptor here comes from a human donor in good health.

V and J are TRBV20-1 and TRBJ1-4, with D unresolved. Trimming shortened V by 3 bases and J by 11 bases, and 10 bases separated the two germline ends. CDR1 DFQATT and CDR2 SNEGSKA come from the germline V gene (reference sequence). The CDR3 is made up of 11 amino acids. Here the CDR3 DNA reads TGCAGTGCTAGGGTTTTCGACAAACTGTTTTTT. As protein: CSARVFDKLFF.

The V gene is TRBV10-1, the J gene TRBJ2-1; D possibly corresponds to TRBD2 (5 bases). V was clipped by 6 bases and J by 8 bases, with 17 bases between them. Germline CDR1 WNHNN, CDR2 SYGVQD (reference sequence). The CDR3 runs to 14 residues. Here the CDR3 reads CASRVDLTTDEQFF. In nucleotides, the CDR3 is TGCGCCAGCAGGGTCGATCTGACTACCGATGAGCAGTTCTTC.

The chain uses TRBV6-6 and TRBJ1-3, with TRBD1 matching over 7 bases. Trimming removed 6 bases from V and 2 bases from J; junction bases left unmatched: 4. This CDR3 has 14 amino acids. CDR1 and CDR2 (germline): MNHNY, SVGAGI (reference sequence). The CDR3 DNA reads TGTGCCAGCAGCCGAGGACAGGCTGGAAACACCATATATTTT. Protein: CASSRGQAGNTIYF.